This entry concerns a single TCR beta chain. These data are taken from a study of blood T cell repertoires in COVID-19. Study-level background: The United States, Italy and Spain supplied acute and convalescent COVID-19 samples.

Repertoires were generated with immunoSEQ multiplex PCR, while TCRdb's copy carries only in-frame clones and drops some. The sample shows 53,000 or so clones, around 78% of them seen only once. This TCR was recovered from a human donor with active or convalescent COVID-19. The donor label of this sample is uncertain. The sample comprised peripheral blood.

The CDR3 DNA reads as TGTGCCAGCAGTCCCGACAGCTCCAAAACTTGGGATGGCACTGAAGCTTTCTTT. Its protein product is CASSPDSSKTWDGTEAFF. The rearrangement joins TRBV28 to TRBJ1-1, with D maybe TRBD1 (5 bases). In germline, CDR1 is MDHEN, CDR2 SYDVKM. The CDR3 runs to 18 residues. V was cut by 5 bases and J by 4 bases, with 26 bases left in between.